This T cell receptor beta chain was recorded in a study of control samples from healthy donors and cancer patients. Assay: immunoSEQ multiplex PCR; the TCRdb copy retains only in-frame clones and omits some. This table holds around 94,000 clones, over 90% found once. Trimming cost V 7 bases and J 2 bases, with 9 bases left between them. CDR1 and CDR2 (germline): SGHRS, YFSETQ. This CDR3 contains 12 residues. The V gene is TRBV5-1, the J gene TRBJ2-5; the D is unclear. The sample taken for sequencing was blood. This TCR derives from a woman younger than 45 in good health. The CDR3 protein is CASSRSQETQYF. The CDR3 DNA reads TGCGCCAGCTCCAGGTCTCAAGAGACCCAGTACTTC.